This TCR beta chain was profiled in a study of T cell responses to AZD1222 COVID-19 vaccine. Study results and caveats: Spike was spanned by vaccine-associated CD4 TCRs, with dominance at 160-218 and 743-854. Baseline seropositives among AZD1222 recipients totaled only five to seven. Possibly, clonal diversity was underestimated; donors were largely white British and included more females.

Sequencing used immunoSEQ multiplex PCR; TCRdb keeps in-frame clones, though not all of them. This sample has fewer than 130,000 clones; around 90% occur once, and the top ten carry 1.6%. With 5 bases removed from V and 2 bases from J, the gap between germline ends came to 7 bases. This CDR3 has 12 amino acids. A remark on this clone: Antigen unknown.

The chain couples TRBV12-3 or TRBV12-4 to TRBJ2-7; weak D call: TRBD2 (5 bases). This specimen was peripheral blood, taken on day 0 of AZD1222 vaccination. This TCR was sampled from an adult in good health. CDR3 nucleotide sequence: TGTGCCAGCAGTAGCGGAACCTACGAGCAGTACTTC. Translated: CASSSGTYEQYF.